This T cell receptor (beta chain) came from a study of OX40 agonist ivuxolimab in advanced cancers. V shed 4 bases and J shed 5 bases, with 11 bases lying between them. The CDR3 has 13 residues. The germline V gene has CDR1 SNHLY and CDR2 FYNNEI. Sequencing used immunoSEQ multiplex PCR; TCRdb keeps in-frame clones, though not all of them. The table records fewer than 40,000 clones, over 85% of them present only once. For this clone: The antigen is unknown.

Broader study findings: Undetermined was the antigen specificity of the expanded peripheral T cells. Some of the lowest clonal expansion was seen in partial responders at 0.1-3.0 mg/kg. More expanded clones were seen, on average, in CD8+ T cells than in CD4+.

This receptor was obtained from an adult with an advanced solid tumor such as melanoma, head and neck, liver or kidney cancer. The V and J genes are TRBV2 and TRBJ2-5, with D unresolved. The specimen comprised CD4+ or CD8+ T cells sorted from blood, sampled in a trial of the OX40 agonist ivuxolimab. The CDR3: CASSVLDLETQYF. In DNA form, the CDR3 reads TGTGCCAGCAGTGTATTGGATTTGGAGACCCAGTACTTC.